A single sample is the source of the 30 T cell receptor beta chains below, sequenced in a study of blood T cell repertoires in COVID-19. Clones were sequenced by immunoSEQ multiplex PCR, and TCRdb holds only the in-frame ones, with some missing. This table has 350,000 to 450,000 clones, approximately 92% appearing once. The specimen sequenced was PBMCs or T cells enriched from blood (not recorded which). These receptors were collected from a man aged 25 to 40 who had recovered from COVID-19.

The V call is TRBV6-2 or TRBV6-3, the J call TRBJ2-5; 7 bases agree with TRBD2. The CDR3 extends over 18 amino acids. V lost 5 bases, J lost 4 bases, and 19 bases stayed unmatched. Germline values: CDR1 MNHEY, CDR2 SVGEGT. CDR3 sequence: CASSGLQESGVFRETQYF. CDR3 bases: TGTGCCAGCAGTGGGCTGCAGGAGAGCGGGGTTTTCAGAGAGACCCAGTACTTC.

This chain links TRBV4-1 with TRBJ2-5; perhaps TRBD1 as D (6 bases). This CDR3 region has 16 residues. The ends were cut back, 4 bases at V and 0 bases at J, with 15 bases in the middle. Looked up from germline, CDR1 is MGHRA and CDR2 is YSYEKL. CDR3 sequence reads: CASSRMPGAYQETQYF. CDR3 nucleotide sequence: TGCGCCAGCAGCCGCATGCCAGGGGCCTACCAAGAGACCCAGTACTTC.

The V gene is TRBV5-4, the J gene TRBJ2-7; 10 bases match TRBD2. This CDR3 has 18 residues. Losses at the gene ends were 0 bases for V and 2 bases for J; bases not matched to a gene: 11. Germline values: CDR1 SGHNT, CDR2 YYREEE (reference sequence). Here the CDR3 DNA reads TGTGCCAGCAGCTTGGTTAGCGGGAGGCCTAGTTATACCTACGAGCAGTACTTC. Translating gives CASSLVSGRPSYTYEQYF.

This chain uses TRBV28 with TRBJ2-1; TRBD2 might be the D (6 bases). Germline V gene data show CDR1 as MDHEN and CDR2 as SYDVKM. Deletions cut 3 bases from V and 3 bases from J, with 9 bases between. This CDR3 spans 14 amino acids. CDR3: CASSLSSGYNEQFF. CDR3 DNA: TGTGCCAGCAGTTTGAGTAGCGGCTACAATGAGCAGTTCTTC. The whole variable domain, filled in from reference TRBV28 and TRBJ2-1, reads DVKVTQSSRYLVKRTGEKVFLECVQDMDHENMFWYRQDPGLGLRLIYFSYDVKMKEKGDIPEGYSVSREKKERFSLILESASTNQTSMYLCASSLSSGYNEQFFGPGTRLTVL.

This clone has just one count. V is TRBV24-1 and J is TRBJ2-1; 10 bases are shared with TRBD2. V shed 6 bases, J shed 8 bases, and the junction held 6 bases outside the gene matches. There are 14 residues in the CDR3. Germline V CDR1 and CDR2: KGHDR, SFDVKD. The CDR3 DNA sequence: TGTGCCACCAGTACACTAGCGGGAACGTATGAGCAGTTCTTC. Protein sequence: CATSTLAGTYEQFF.

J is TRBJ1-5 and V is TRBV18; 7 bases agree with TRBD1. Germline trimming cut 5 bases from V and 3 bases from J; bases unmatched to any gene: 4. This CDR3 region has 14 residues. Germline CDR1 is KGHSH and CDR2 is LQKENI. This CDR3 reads CASSTGQHNQPQHF. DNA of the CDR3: TGTGCCAGCTCAACGGGACAGCACAATCAGCCCCAGCATTTT.

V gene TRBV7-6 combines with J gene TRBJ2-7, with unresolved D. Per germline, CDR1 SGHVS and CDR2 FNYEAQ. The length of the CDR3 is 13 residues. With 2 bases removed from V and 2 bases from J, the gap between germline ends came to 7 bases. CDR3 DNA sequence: TGTGCCAGCAGCTTAAACGGAGCCTACGAGCAGTACTTC. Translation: CASSLNGAYEQYF.

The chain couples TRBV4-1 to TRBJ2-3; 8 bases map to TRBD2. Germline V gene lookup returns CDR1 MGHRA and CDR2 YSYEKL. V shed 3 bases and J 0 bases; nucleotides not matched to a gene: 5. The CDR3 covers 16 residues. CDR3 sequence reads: CASSQRAGASTDTQYF. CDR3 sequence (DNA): TGCGCCAGCAGCCAGAGAGCGGGGGCTAGCACAGATACGCAGTATTTT.

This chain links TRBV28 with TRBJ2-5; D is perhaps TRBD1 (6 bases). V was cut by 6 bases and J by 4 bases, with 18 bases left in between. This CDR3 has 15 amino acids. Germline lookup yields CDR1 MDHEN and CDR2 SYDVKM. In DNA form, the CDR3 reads TGTGCCAGCAGCCCCTCGGGTTTGGGGGCAGAGACCCAGTACTTC. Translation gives CASSPSGLGAETQYF.

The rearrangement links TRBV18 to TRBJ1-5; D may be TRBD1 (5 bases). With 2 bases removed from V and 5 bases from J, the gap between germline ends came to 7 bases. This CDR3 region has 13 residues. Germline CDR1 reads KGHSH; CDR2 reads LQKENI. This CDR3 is CASSPVQDQPQHF. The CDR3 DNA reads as TGTGCCAGCTCACCAGTACAGGATCAGCCCCAGCATTTT.

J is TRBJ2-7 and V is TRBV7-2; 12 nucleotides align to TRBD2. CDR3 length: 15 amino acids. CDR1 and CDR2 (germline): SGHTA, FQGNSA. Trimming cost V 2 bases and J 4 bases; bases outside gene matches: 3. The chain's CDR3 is CASSLTLAGGYEQYF. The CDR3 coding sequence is TGTGCCAGCAGCTTAACACTAGCGGGAGGATACGAGCAGTACTTC.

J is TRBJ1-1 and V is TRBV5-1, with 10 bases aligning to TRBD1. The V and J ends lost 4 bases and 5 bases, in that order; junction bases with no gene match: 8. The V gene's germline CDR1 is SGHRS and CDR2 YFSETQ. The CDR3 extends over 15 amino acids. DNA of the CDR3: TGCGCCAGCAGCGAGGGACAGGGGTGGGAAACTGAAGCTTTCTTT. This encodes CASSEGQGWETEAFF. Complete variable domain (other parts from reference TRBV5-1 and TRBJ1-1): KAGVTQTPRYLIKTRGQQVTLSCSPISGHRSVSWYQQTPGQGLQFLFEYFSETQRNKGNFPGRFSGRQFSNSRSEMNVSTLELGDSALYLCASSEGQGWETEAFFGQGTRLTVV.

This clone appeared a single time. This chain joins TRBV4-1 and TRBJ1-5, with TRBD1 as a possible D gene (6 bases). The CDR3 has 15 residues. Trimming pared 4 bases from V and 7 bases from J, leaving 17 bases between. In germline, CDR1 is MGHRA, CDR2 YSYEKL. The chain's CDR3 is CASSPGQLVGQPQHF. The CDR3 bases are TGCGCCAGCAGCCCTGGACAGTTGGTGGGCCAGCCCCAGCATTTT.

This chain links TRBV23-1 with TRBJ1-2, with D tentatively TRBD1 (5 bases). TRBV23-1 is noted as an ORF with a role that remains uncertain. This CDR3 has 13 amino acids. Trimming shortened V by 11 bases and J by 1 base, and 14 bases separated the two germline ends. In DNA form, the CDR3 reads TGCGCCTGGCCCAGGGTTTATAACTATGGCTACACCTTC. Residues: CAWPRVYNYGYTF.

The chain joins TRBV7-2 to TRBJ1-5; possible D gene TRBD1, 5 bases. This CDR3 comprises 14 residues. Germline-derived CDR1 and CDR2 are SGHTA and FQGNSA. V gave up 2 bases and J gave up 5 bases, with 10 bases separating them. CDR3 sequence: CASSLYRFDQPQHF. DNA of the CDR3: TGTGCCAGCAGCTTATACAGGTTCGATCAGCCCCAGCATTTT.

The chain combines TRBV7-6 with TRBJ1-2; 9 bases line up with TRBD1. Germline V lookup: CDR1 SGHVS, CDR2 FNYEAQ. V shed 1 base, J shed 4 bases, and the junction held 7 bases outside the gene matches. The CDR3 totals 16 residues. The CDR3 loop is CASSLGDRVESYGYTF. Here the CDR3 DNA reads TGTGCCAGCAGCTTAGGGGACAGGGTTGAAAGCTATGGCTACACCTTC.

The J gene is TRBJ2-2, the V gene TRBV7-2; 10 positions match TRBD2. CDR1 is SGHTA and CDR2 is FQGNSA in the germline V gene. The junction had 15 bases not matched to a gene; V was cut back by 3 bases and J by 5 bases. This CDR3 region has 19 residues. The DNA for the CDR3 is TGTGCCAGCAGCTTGGGACTAGCGTATACACTCTTGTCGACCGGGGAGCTGTTTTTT. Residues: CASSLGLAYTLLSTGELFF.

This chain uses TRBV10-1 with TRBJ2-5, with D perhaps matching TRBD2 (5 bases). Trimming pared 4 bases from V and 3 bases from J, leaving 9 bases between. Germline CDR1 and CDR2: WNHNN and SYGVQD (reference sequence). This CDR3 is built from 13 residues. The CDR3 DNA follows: TGCGCCAGCAGTGCGGGGTTAGAAGAGACCCAGTACTTC. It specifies CASSAGLEETQYF.

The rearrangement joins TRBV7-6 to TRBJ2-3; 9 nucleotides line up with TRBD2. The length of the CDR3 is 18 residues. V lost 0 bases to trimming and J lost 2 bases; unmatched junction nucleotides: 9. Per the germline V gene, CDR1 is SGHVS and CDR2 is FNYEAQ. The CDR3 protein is CASSLAPGSGSPTDTQYF. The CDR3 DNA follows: TGTGCCAGCAGCTTAGCGCCGGGTAGCGGGAGCCCCACAGATACGCAGTATTTT. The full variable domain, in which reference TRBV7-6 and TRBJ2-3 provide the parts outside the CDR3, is GAGVSQSPRYKVTKRGQDVALRCDPISGHVSLYWYRQALGQGPEFLTYFNYEAQQDKSGLPNDRFSAERPEGSISTLTIQRTEQRDSAMYRCASSLAPGSGSPTDTQYFGPGTRLTVL.

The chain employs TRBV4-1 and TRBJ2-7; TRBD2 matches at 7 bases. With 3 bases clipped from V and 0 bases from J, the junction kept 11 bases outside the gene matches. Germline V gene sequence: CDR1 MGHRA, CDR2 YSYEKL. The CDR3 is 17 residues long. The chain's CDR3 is CASSQIGRGGSSYEQYF. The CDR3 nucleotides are TGCGCCAGCAGCCAGATCGGTCGGGGCGGGAGCTCCTACGAGCAGTACTTC.

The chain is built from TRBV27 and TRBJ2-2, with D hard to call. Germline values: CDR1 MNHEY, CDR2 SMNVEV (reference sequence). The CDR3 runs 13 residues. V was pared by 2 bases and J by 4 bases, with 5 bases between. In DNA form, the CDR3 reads TGTGCCAGCAGTTTAATAGTCACCGGGGAGCTGTTTTTT. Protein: CASSLIVTGELFF.

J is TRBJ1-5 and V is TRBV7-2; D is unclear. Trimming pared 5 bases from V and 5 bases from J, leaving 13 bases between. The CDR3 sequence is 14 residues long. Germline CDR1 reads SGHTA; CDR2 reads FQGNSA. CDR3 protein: CASSLEAGYQPQHF. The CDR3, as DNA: TGTGCCAGCAGCCTTGAAGCGGGGTATCAGCCCCAGCATTTT.

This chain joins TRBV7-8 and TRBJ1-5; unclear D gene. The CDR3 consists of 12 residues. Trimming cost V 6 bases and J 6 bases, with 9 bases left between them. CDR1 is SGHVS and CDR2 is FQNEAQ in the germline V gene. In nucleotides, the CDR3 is TGTGCCAGCAGGGGCCCTGGTCAGCCCCAGCATTTT. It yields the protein CASRGPGQPQHF.

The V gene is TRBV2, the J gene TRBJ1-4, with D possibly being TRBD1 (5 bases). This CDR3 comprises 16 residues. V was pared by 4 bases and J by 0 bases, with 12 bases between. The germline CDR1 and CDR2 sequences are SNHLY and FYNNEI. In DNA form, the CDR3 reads TGTGCCAGCAGTGGTCATGCGGGACCAACTAATGAAAAACTGTTTTTT. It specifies CASSGHAGPTNEKLFF.

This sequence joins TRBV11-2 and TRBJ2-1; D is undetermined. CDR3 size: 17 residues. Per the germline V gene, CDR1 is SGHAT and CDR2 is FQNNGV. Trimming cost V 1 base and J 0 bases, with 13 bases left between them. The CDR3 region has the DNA TGTGCCAGCAGCTTAGTGTTCGAGGTAAGCTCCTACAATGAGCAGTTCTTC. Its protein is CASSLVFEVSSYNEQFF.

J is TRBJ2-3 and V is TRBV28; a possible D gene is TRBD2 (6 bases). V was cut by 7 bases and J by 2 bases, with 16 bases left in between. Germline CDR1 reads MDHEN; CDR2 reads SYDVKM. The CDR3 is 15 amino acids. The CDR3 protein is CASIDGDSNTDTQYF. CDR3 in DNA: TGTGCCAGCATCGACGGGGACTCCAACACAGATACGCAGTATTTT.

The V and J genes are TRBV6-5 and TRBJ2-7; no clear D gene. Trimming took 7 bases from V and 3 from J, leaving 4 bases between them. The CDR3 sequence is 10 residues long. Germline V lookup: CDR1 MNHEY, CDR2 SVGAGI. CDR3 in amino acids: CASNSYEQYF. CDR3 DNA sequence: TGTGCCAGCAACAGCTACGAGCAGTACTTC.

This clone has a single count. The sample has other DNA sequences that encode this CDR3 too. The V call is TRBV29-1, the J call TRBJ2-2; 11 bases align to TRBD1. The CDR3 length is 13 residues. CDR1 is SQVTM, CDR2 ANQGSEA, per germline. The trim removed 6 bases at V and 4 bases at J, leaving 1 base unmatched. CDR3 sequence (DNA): TGCAGCGTCGGGACAGGGGGCACCGGGGAGCTGTTTTTT. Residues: CSVGTGGTGELFF.

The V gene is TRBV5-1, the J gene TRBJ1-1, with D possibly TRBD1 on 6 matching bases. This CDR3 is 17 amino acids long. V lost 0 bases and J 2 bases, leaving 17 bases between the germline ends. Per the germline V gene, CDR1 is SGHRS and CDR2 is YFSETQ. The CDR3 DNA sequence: TGCGCCAGCAGCTTGGTGGGCAGGGGAACGAGAAACACTGAAGCTTTCTTT. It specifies CASSLVGRGTRNTEAFF.

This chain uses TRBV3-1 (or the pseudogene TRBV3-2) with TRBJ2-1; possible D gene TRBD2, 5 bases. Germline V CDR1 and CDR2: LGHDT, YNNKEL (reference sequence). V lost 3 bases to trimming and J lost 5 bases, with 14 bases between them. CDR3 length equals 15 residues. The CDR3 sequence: CASSQGSGIDNEQFF. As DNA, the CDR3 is TGTGCCAGCAGCCAGGGCTCCGGGATTGACAATGAGCAGTTCTTC.